Listed below are T cell receptor beta chains from one sample, sequenced in a study of blood T cell repertoires in COVID-19. Clones were sequenced by immunoSEQ multiplex PCR, and TCRdb holds only the in-frame ones, with some missing. The sample consists of approximately 85,000 clones, roughly 91% of them appearing once. The sequencing input was peripheral blood. The origin of the receptors is a woman aged 45-59 years in a cohort sampled during active COVID-19. Both conserved end residues are part of each CDR3. The D gene is left open where the match is weak. Expanded clones get a size class; other rows say once, few or many, or leave the size out.

CDR3 DNA: TGTGCCACCAGTGACTACAGGGACACTGAAGCTTTCTTT
CDR3 protein: CATSDYRDTEAFF
clone size: .
V gene: TRBV24-1
J gene: TRBJ1-1
D gene: .

CDR3 DNA: TGCGCCAGCAGCTTCGGACAGGGGGCTAACTATGGCTACACCTTC
CDR3 protein: CASSFGQGANYGYTF
clone size: .
V gene: TRBV5-1
J gene: TRBJ1-2
D gene: TRBD1

CDR3 DNA: TGTGCCAGTGGACAGACAACCCAGCCCCAGCATTTT
CDR3 protein: CASGQTTQPQHF
clone size: .
V gene: TRBV19
J gene: TRBJ1-5
D gene: .

CDR3 DNA: TGTGCCAGCAGTGAGAGGGACAGGGGCCTCCTTTTACCTAATTCACCCCTCCACTTT
CDR3 protein: CASSERDRGLLLPNSPLHF
clone size: .
V gene: TRBV2
J gene: TRBJ1-6
D gene: TRBD1

CDR3 DNA: TGTGCCAGCAGTTTACAGTTCCCCTACGAGCAGTACTTC
CDR3 protein: CASSLQFPYEQYF
clone size: .
V gene: TRBV12-3/TRBV12-4
J gene: TRBJ2-7
D gene: .

CDR3 DNA: TGTGCCAGCAGTGAAGCGGGACTAGCGGGGTCCAATGAGCAGTTCTTC
CDR3 protein: CASSEAGLAGSNEQFF
clone size: .
V gene: TRBV2
J gene: TRBJ2-1
D gene: TRBD2

CDR3 DNA: TGTGCCAGCAGCGTAGAGGGGGCAGAGGGAAACACCATATATTTT
CDR3 protein: CASSVEGAEGNTIYF
clone size: .
V gene: TRBV9
J gene: TRBJ1-3
D gene: TRBD1

CDR3 DNA: TGTGCCACCAGTGATTCCGACAGGACTACCGGGGAGCTGTTTTTT
CDR3 protein: CATSDSDRTTGELFF
clone size: .
V gene: TRBV24-1
J gene: TRBJ2-2
D gene: .

CDR3 DNA: TGTGCCAGCAGCAAGGGTCTACAGGGAGGGTTCAATGAGCAGTTCTTC
CDR3 protein: CASSKGLQGGFNEQFF
clone size: .
V gene: TRBV21-1
J gene: TRBJ2-1
D gene: .

CDR3 DNA: TGTGCCAGCAGTAGGGACAGGGGACGGGGGAACACTGAAGCTTTCTTT
CDR3 protein: CASSRDRGRGNTEAFF
clone size: .
V gene: TRBV6-2/TRBV6-3
J gene: TRBJ1-1
D gene: TRBD1

CDR3 DNA: TGTGCCACCCAGGCTGGGGGGGGTGAAAAACTGTTTTTT
CDR3 protein: CATQAGGGEKLFF
clone size: .
V gene: TRBV2
J gene: TRBJ1-4
D gene: .

CDR3 DNA: TGTGCCAGCAGTCCCGGACAGGGCATGGGCACTGAAGCTTTCTTT
CDR3 protein: CASSPGQGMGTEAFF
clone size: .
V gene: TRBV27
J gene: TRBJ1-1
D gene: TRBD1

CDR3 DNA: TGTGCCAGCAGCCAAGATGCGGGAGTGGGCTACGAGCAGTACTTC
CDR3 protein: CASSQDAGVGYEQYF
clone size: .
V gene: TRBV3-1/TRBV3-2
J gene: TRBJ2-7
D gene: TRBD2

CDR3 DNA: TGTGCCAGCAGCCAAGGGGCAGACAGGCCCCATCCCGAGCAGTACTTC
CDR3 protein: CASSQGADRPHPEQYF
clone size: once
V gene: TRBV3-1/TRBV3-2
J gene: TRBJ2-7
D gene: .

CDR3 DNA: TGTGCCAGCAGTCAATTCGAAGCTAATAATGAAAAACTGTTTTTT
CDR3 protein: CASSQFEANNEKLFF
clone size: .
V gene: TRBV6-5
J gene: TRBJ1-4
D gene: .

CDR3 DNA: TGTGCCTGGAGCCTGCTTTCGAAGGGGTACGAGCAGTACTTC
CDR3 protein: CAWSLLSKGYEQYF
clone size: .
V gene: TRBV30
J gene: TRBJ2-7
D gene: .

CDR3 DNA: TGTGCCAGCAGCTTGGGAACAGGGCCAGAGACCCAGTACTTC
CDR3 protein: CASSLGTGPETQYF
clone size: .
V gene: TRBV5-5
J gene: TRBJ2-5
D gene: .

CDR3 DNA: TGTGCCACCAGTGTGAATAGCGCCAAAGATACGCAGTATTTT
CDR3 protein: CATSVNSAKDTQYF
clone size: .
V gene: TRBV24-1
J gene: TRBJ2-3
D gene: .

CDR3 DNA: TGTGCCAGCAGCCTTGGGACTAGGCGGGAGACCCAGTACTTC
CDR3 protein: CASSLGTRRETQYF
clone size: .
V gene: TRBV7-3
J gene: TRBJ2-5
D gene: TRBD2

CDR3 DNA: TGTGCCAGCAGCCTCGGGACAGATACGCAGTATTTT
CDR3 protein: CASSLGTDTQYF
clone size: .
V gene: TRBV7-8
J gene: TRBJ2-3
D gene: .

CDR3 DNA: TGTGCCAGTAGTATAGGTGGGGACTCGCGTGTCAATGAGCAGTTCTTC
CDR3 protein: CASSIGGDSRVNEQFF
clone size: .
V gene: TRBV19
J gene: TRBJ2-1
D gene: .

CDR3 DNA: TGCGCCAGCAGCTTGGCGGGATACGGCTACGAGCAGTACTTC
CDR3 protein: CASSLAGYGYEQYF
clone size: .
V gene: TRBV5-1
J gene: TRBJ2-7
D gene: .

CDR3 DNA: TGTGCCAGTAGTCATGGGACTCTCTCCTACGAGCAGTACTTC
CDR3 protein: CASSHGTLSYEQYF
clone size: .
V gene: TRBV19
J gene: TRBJ2-7
D gene: .

CDR3 DNA: TGTGCCAGCACACCGATGACGCAGGGGGCCGGACTAGAGACCCAGTACTTC
CDR3 protein: CASTPMTQGAGLETQYF
clone size: .
V gene: TRBV28
J gene: TRBJ2-5
D gene: TRBD1

CDR3 DNA: TGTGCCAGCAGCGTATCCCTGGCCGAAGCAGGGTCATCCGGGGAGCTGTTTTTT
CDR3 protein: CASSVSLAEAGSSGELFF
clone size: .
V gene: TRBV9
J gene: TRBJ2-2
D gene: .